Shown below are 16 T cell receptor beta chains from a single sample sequenced in a study of shared clonotypes between healthy human individuals. Some clones are missing from TCRdb's copy, which holds only in-frame ones; the method was immunoSEQ multiplex PCR. Of roughly 1,000,000 clones listed, approximately 80% are singletons. Sequencing was carried out using memory CD4+ T cells from PBMCs. Subset in this sample: CD45RA-negative fraction. Every receptor here comes from a man younger than 35 in good health. Some clones in this sample may be carry-over from other donors' samples.

The sample holds many counts of this clone. This sequence joins TRBV4-2 and TRBJ1-1, with unresolved D. V gave up 2 bases and J gave up 8 bases, with 18 bases separating them. Germline CDR1 LGHNA, CDR2 YNFKEQ. The CDR3 totals 15 residues. DNA for the CDR3: TGTGCCAGCAGCCAAATAGCAGGAGCTATAGGAGAAGCTTTCTTT. Its protein product is CASSQIAGAIGEAFF.

This CDR3 reads CASSDDSVGGNEQFF. For the CDR3, the DNA is TGTGCCAGCAGCGACGACTCCGTCGGGGGCAATGAGCAGTTCTTC. The V call is TRBV7-3, the J call TRBJ2-1; D is perhaps TRBD2 (6 bases). This CDR3 is 15 amino acids long. Germline assignment: CDR1 SGHTA and CDR2 FQGTGA. V lost 5 bases and J lost 6, with 17 bases in between. Drawing the rest from reference TRBV7-3 and TRBJ2-1, the complete variable domain is GAGVSQTPSNKVTEKGKYVELRCDPISGHTALYWYRQSLGQGPEFLIYFQGTGAADDSGLPNDRFFAVRPEGSVSTLKIQRTERGDSAVYLCASSDDSVGGNEQFFGPGTRLTVL.

This rearrangement joins TRBV28 to TRBJ2-7; 7 bases are a match to TRBD1. This CDR3 is built from 13 residues. J was trimmed by 3 bases and V by 2 bases; bases with no gene match: 1. Germline V CDR1 and CDR2: MDHEN, SYDVKM. The CDR3 here is CASSLGQVYEQYF. CDR3 bases: TGTGCCAGCAGTTTAGGACAGGTCTACGAGCAGTACTTC.

To note about this clone: This likely came from a read error, as a far larger clone is one base away. CDR3 residues: CASSLPSGANVLTF. The CDR3 DNA reads TGTGCCAGCAGCTTGCCCTCTGGGGCCAACGTCCTGACTTTC. The chain carries TRBV5-6 and TRBJ2-6; no clear D gene. CDR3 length: 14 residues. From germline, CDR1 is SGHDT and CDR2 YYEEEE. V was clipped by 1 base and J by 0 bases, with 2 bases between them.

About this clone itself: A far larger clone is off by one base, so a read error is likely. The rearrangement joins TRBV30 to TRBJ2-2; weak D call: TRBD2 (5 bases). Trimming left V 3 bases short and J 5 bases short, with 16 bases between. Germline V CDR1 and CDR2: GTSNPN, SVGIG (reference sequence). The CDR3 has 15 amino acids. As DNA, the CDR3 is TGTGCCTGGAGCGAGGGTCCTTCATGGACCGGGGAGCTGTTTTTT. This encodes CAWSEGPSWTGELFF. The whole variable domain, remainder taken from reference TRBV30 and TRBJ2-2, is SQTIHQWPATLVQPVGSPLSLECTVEGTSNPNLYWYRQAAGRGLQLLFYSVGIGQISSEVPQNLSASRPQDRQFILSSKKLLLSDSGFYLCAWSEGPSWTGELFFGEGSRLTVL.

The chain employs TRBV2 and TRBJ2-7; D not resolved. The CDR3 is 14 residues long. CDR1 and CDR2 (germline): SNHLY, FYNNEI. The V end lost 6 bases, the J end lost 7 bases, and 19 bases lay between the germline ends. This CDR3 reads CASSDADRVGEQYF. The DNA of the CDR3 is TGTGCCAGCAGCGACGCGGACCGGGTGGGGGAGCAGTACTTC.

The chain's CDR3 is CASSSGTGGNYGYTF. DNA for the CDR3: TGTGCCAGCAGCTCGGGGACAGGAGGGAACTATGGCTACACCTTC. V usage is TRBV5-6 and J usage is TRBJ1-2; 8 bases line up with TRBD1. The CDR3 has 15 residues. With V trimmed by 3 bases and J by 2 bases, 6 bases remained unmatched. Germline CDR1 and CDR2: SGHDT and YYEEEE.

The rearrangement links TRBV7-3 to TRBJ2-2; D is uncertain. The CDR3 consists of 13 residues. With 4 bases removed from V and 6 bases from J, the gap between germline ends came to 9 bases. Germline lookup yields CDR1 SGHTA and CDR2 FQGTGA. For the CDR3, the DNA is TGTGCCAGCAGCTCGGATCGACCCGGGGAGCTGTTTTTT. This codes for CASSSDRPGELFF.

The sample holds one count of this clone. V is TRBV28 and J is TRBJ1-1, with 11 nucleotides matching TRBD1. The CDR3 sequence is 15 residues long. Germline CDR1 is MDHEN and CDR2 is SYDVKM. The trim removed 6 bases at V and 4 bases at J, leaving 7 bases unmatched. The CDR3 loop reads CASRGSGTGGTEAFF. The CDR3 DNA sequence: TGTGCCAGCAGGGGGTCCGGGACAGGGGGCACTGAAGCTTTCTTT.

This clone was counted many times. The chain links TRBV7-9 to TRBJ2-3, with TRBD2 matching 13 bases. Trimming at V came to 5 bases and at J to 4 bases, leaving 3 bases not matched to a gene. The CDR3 runs to 15 residues. Germline V lookup: CDR1 SEHNR, CDR2 FQNEAQ (reference sequence). This CDR3 is CASSGLAGAADTQYF. DNA for the CDR3: TGTGCCAGCAGCGGACTAGCGGGAGCCGCAGATACGCAGTATTTT.

The chain carries TRBV5-6 and TRBJ2-6, with D possibly matching TRBD2 (6 bases). Between the trimmed V and J ends, which lost 4 bases and 1 base, there was a span of 18 bases. Germline CDR1 and CDR2: SGHDT and YYEEEE. The length of the CDR3 is 18 residues. This chain's CDR3 is CASSPPGLKLSGANVLTF. The DNA of the CDR3 is TGTGCCAGCAGCCCGCCGGGACTGAAATTATCTGGGGCCAACGTCCTGACTTTC.

V is TRBV4-1 and J is TRBJ2-7, with D perhaps TRBD2 (5 bases). The V and J ends lost 0 bases and 2 bases respectively, with 14 bases between them. Germline-derived CDR1 and CDR2 are MGHRA and YSYEKL. The CDR3 consists of 16 residues. CDR3 residues: CASSQERALPTYEQYF. The CDR3, as DNA: TGCGCCAGCAGCCAAGAGCGGGCACTACCGACCTACGAGCAGTACTTC.

V is TRBV7-7 and J is TRBJ2-2; D unclear. Between the trimmed V and J ends, which lost 1 base and 6 bases, there was a span of 6 bases. CDR3 length: 13 residues. The germline V gene encodes CDR1 SSHAT and CDR2 FNYEAQ (reference sequence). CDR3 sequence reads: CASSLGRSGELFF. The CDR3 DNA is TGTGCCAGCAGCTTAGGTCGCTCCGGGGAGCTGTTTTTT.

The chain recombines TRBV6-5 with TRBJ2-6; no reliable D call. V was pared by 0 bases and J by 0 bases, with 6 bases between. Germline V lookup: CDR1 MNHEY, CDR2 SVGAGI. The CDR3 extends over 16 amino acids. This CDR3 is CASSYSKASGANVLTF. The CDR3 coding sequence is TGTGCCAGCAGTTACTCGAAGGCCTCTGGGGCCAACGTCCTGACTTTC.

Comments on this clone: The same CDR3 arises from other DNA sequences in this sample as well. The chain links TRBV7-9 to TRBJ1-4, with D perhaps matching TRBD1 (6 bases). V was shortened by 5 bases and J by 8 bases, with 15 bases between the two germline ends. The CDR3 length is 14 residues. Germline V lookup: CDR1 SEHNR, CDR2 FQNEAQ (reference sequence). In nucleotides, the CDR3 is TGTGCCAGCAGCCTACAGGGCAGAGGGGAAAAACTGTTTTTT. It specifies CASSLQGRGEKLFF.

This chain connects TRBV7-9 to TRBJ1-5; 9 bases map to TRBD1. Trimming cost V 5 bases and J 4 bases; bases outside gene matches: 3. Germline V CDR1 and CDR2: SEHNR, FQNEAQ (reference sequence). The CDR3 has 14 residues. The CDR3 loop reads CASSRTGENQPQHF. For the CDR3, the DNA is TGTGCCAGCAGCAGGACAGGGGAAAATCAGCCCCAGCATTTT.